This record covers a single TCR beta chain. The protocol was immunoSEQ multiplex PCR, while the TCRdb copy is restricted to in-frame clones and leaves out a portion. This repertoire shows about 88,000 clones, roughly 87% found once; its top ten account for roughly 15%. This specimen belongs to a study of blood T cell repertoires in COVID-19. Study context: Researchers got acute and convalescent COVID-19 samples from the United States, Italy and Spain. In each case, the material was cDNA or gDNA derived from T cells, B-cell-depleted T cells, or PBMCs.

The germline V gene encodes CDR1 SGHTA and CDR2 FQGNSA. Germline trimming cut 6 bases from V and 3 bases from J; bases unmatched to any gene: 7. The CDR3 is made up of 14 amino acids. The clonotype was recovered from a male donor with acute or convalescent COVID-19. Material: peripheral blood. The chain combines TRBV7-2 with TRBJ1-2, with 7 bases identical to TRBD1. CDR3 coding DNA: TGTGCCAGCAGACCAACAGGGGTAGACTATGGCTACACCTTC. Its translation: CASRPTGVDYGYTF.